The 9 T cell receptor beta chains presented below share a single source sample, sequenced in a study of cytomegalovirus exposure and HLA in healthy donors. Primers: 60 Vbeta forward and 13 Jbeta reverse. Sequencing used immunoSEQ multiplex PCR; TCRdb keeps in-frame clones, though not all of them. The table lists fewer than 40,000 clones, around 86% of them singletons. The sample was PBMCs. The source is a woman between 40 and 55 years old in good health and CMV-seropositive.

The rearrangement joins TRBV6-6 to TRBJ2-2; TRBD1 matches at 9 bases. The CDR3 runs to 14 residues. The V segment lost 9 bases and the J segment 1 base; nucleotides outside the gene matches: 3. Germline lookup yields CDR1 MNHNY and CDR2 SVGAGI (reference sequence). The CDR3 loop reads CASPGQGNTGELFF. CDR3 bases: TGTGCCAGTCCGGGACAGGGGAACACCGGGGAGCTGTTTTTT.

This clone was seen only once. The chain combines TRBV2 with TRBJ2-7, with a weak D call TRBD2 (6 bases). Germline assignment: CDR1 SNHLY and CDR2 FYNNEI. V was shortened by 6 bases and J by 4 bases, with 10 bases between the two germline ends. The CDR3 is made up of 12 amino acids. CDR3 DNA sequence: TGTGCCAGCAGCCCGGGACTTTACGAGCAGTACTTC. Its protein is CASSPGLYEQYF. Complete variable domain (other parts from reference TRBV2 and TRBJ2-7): EPEVTQTPSHQVTQMGQEVILRCVPISNHLYFYWYRQILGQKVEFLVSFYNNEISEKSEIFDDQFSVERPDGSNFTLKIRSTKLEDSAMYFCASSPGLYEQYFGPGTRLTVT.

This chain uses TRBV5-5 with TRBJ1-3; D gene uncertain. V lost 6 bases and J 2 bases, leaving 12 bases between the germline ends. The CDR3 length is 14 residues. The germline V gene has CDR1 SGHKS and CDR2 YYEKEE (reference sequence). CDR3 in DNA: TGTGCCAGCAATAGGGAGGTACCTGGAAACACCATATATTTT. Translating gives CASNREVPGNTIYF. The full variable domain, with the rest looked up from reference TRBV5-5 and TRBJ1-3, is DAGVTQSPTHLIKTRGQQVTLRCSPISGHKSVSWYQQVLGQGPQFIFQYYEKEERGRGNFPDRFSARQFPNYSSELNVNALLLGDSALYLCASNREVPGNTIYFGEGSWLTVV.

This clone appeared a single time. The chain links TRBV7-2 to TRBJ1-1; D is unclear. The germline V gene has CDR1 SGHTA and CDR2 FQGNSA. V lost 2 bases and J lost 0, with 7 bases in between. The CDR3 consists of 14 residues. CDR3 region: CASSLSRMNTEAFF. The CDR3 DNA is TGTGCCAGCAGCTTAAGCAGGATGAACACTGAAGCTTTCTTT.

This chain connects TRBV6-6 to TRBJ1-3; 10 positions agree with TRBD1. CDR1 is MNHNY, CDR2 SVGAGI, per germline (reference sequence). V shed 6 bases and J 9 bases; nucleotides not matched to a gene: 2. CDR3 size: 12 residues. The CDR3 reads CASRDRGFTIYF. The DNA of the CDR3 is TGTGCCAGCAGGGACAGGGGGTTCACCATATATTTT.

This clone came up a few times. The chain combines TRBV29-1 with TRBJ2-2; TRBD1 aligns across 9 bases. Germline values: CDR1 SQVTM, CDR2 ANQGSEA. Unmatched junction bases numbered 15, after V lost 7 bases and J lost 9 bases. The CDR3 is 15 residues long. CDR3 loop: CSASGGQGDSWELFF. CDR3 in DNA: TGCAGCGCTAGTGGGGGACAGGGTGATAGCTGGGAGCTGTTTTTT.

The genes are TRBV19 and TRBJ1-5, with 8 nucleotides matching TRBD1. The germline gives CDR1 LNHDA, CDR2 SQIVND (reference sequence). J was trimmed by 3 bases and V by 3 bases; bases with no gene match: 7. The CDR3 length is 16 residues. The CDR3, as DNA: TGTGCCAGTAGTATTGGGACAGGTGGGCTCAATCAGCCCCAGCATTTT. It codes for CASSIGTGGLNQPQHF. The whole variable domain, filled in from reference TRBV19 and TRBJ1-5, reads DGGITQSPKYLFRKEGQNVTLSCEQNLNHDAMYWYRQDPGQGLRLIYYSQIVNDFQKGDIAEGYSVSREKKESFPLTVTSAQKNPTAFYLCASSIGTGGLNQPQHFGDGTRLSIL.

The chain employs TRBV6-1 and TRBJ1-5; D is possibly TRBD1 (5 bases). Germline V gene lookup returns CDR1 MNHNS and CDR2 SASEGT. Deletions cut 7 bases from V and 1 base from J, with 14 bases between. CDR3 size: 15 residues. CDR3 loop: CASIRGGGSNQPQHF. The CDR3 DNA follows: TGTGCCAGCATTAGGGGAGGAGGGAGCAATCAGCCCCAGCATTTT.

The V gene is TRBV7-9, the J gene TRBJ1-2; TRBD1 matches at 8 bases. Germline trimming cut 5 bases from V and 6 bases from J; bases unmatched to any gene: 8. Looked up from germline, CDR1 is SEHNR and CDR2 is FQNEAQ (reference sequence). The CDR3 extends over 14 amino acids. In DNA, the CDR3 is TGTGCCAGCAGCGCCGGACAGGGAGAGGATGGCTACACCTTC. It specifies CASSAGQGEDGYTF.